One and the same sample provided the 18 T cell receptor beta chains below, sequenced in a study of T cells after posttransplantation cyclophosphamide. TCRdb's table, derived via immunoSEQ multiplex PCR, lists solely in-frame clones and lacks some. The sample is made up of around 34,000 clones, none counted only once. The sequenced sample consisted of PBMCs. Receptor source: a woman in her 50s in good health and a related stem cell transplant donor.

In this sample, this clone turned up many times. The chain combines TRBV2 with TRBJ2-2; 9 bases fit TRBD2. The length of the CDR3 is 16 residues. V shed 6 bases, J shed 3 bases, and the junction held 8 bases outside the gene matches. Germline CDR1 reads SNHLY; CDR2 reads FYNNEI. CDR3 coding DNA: TGTGCCAGCAGGGACGGGACTAGCAGAGACACCGGGGAGCTGTTTTTT. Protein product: CASRDGTSRDTGELFF.

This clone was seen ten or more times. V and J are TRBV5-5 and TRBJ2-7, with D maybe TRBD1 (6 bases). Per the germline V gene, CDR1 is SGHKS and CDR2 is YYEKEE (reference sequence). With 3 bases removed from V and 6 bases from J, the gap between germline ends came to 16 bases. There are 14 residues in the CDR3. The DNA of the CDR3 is TGTGCCAGCAGCTCCCAGGGGTCCCCCTCCGAGCAGTACTTC. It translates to CASSSQGSPSEQYF.

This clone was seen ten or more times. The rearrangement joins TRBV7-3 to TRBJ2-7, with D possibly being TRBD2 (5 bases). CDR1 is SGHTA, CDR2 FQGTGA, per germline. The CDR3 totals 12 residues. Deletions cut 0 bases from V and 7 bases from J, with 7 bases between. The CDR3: CASSLTGGEQYF. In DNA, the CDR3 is TGTGCCAGCAGCTTAACCGGCGGGGAGCAGTACTTC.

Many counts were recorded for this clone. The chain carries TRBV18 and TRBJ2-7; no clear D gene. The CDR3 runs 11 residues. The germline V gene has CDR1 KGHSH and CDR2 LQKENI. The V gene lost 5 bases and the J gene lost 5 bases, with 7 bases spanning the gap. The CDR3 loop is CASSKGNEQYF. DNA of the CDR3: TGTGCCAGCTCAAAAGGTAACGAGCAGTACTTC.

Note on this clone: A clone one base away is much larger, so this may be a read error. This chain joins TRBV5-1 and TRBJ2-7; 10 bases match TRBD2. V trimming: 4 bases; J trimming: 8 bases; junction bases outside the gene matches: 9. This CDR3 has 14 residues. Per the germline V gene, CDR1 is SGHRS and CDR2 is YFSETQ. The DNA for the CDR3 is TGCGCCAGCAGCATTACTAGCGGGACCCACCAGCAGTACTTC. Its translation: CASSITSGTHQQYF.

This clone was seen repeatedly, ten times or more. The CDR3 region has the DNA TGTGCCAGCAGCTTGAGGCCTAGTGGATCAGAGACCCAGTACTTC. Translating it yields CASSLRPSGSETQYF. The V call is TRBV7-3, the J call TRBJ2-5; D unresolved. V was cut by 3 bases and J by 4 bases, with 15 bases left in between. Looked up from germline, CDR1 is SGHTA and CDR2 is FQGTGA. This CDR3 spans 15 amino acids.

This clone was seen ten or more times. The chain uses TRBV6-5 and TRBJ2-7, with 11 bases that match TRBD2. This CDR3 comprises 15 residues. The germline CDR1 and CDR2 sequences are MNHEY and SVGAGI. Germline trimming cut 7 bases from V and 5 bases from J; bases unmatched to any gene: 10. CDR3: CASTDSGRARNEQYF. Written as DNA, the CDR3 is TGTGCCAGCACCGATAGCGGGAGGGCCAGGAACGAGCAGTACTTC.

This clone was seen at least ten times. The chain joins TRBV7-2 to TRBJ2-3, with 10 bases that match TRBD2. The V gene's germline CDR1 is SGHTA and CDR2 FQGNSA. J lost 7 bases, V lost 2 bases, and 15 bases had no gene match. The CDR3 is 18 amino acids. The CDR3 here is CASSLSSSGSSLFHTQYF. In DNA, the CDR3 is TGTGCCAGCAGCTTATCGTCTAGCGGGAGCTCGCTCTTTCATACGCAGTATTTT.

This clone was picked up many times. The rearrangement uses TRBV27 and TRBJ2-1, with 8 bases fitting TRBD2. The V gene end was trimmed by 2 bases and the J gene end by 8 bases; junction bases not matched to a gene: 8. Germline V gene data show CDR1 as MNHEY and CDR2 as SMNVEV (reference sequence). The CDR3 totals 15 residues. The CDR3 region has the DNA TGTGCCAGCAGTTTAGGCGGGAGGTTGTTCGATGAGCAGTTCTTC. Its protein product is CASSLGGRLFDEQFF.

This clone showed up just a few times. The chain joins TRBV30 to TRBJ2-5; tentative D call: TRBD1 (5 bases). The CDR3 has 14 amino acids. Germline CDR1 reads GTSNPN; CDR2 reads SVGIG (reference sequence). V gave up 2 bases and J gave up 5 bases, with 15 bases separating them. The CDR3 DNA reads TGTGCCTGGAGTATCCAGGGCGTTGGCGAGACCCAGTACTTC. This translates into CAWSIQGVGETQYF.

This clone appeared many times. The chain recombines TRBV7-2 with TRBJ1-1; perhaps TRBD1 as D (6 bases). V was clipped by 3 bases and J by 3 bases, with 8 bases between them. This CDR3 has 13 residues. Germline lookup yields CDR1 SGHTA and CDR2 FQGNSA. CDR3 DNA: TGTGCCAGCAGCTTCGGACAGTACACTGAAGCTTTCTTT. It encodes CASSFGQYTEAFF.

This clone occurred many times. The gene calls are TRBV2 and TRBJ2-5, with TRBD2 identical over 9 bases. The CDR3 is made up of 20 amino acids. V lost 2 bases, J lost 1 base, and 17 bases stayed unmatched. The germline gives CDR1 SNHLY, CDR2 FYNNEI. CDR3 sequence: CASSEWASGTRPTLQETQYF. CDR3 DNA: TGTGCCAGCAGTGAATGGGCTAGCGGGACGCGCCCGACTCTCCAAGAGACCCAGTACTTC.

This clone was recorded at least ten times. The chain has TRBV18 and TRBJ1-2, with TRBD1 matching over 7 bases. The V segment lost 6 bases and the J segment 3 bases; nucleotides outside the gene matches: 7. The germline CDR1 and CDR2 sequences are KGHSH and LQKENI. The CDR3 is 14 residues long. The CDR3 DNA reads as TGTGCCAGCTCGTTCCGACAGGGCGACTATGGCTACACCTTC. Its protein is CASSFRQGDYGYTF.

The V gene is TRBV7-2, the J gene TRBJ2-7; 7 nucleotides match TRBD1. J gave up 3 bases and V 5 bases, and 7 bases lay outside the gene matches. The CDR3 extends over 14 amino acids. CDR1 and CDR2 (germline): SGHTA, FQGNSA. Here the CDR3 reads CASSASQGNYEQYF. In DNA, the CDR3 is TGTGCCAGCAGCGCCTCACAGGGGAACTACGAGCAGTACTTC.

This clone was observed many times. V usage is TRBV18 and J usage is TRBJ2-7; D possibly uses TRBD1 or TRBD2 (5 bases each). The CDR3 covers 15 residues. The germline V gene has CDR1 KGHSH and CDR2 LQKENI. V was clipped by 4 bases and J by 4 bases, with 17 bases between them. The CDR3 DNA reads TGTGCCAGCTCACTCCTAACGCAGGGAGAATACGAGCAGTACTTC. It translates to CASSLLTQGEYEQYF. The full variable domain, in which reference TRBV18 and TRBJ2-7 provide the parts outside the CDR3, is NAGVMQNPRHLVRRRGQEARLRCSPMKGHSHVYWYRQLPEEGLKFMVYLQKENIIDESGMPKERFSAEFPKEGPSILRIQQVVRGDSAAYFCASSLLTQGEYEQYFGPGTRLTVT.

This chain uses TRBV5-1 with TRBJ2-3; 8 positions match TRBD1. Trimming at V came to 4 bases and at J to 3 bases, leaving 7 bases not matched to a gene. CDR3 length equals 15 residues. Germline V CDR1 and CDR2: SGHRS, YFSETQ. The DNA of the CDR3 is TGCGCCAGCAGCCCCCTGGACAGGGTGACAGATACGCAGTATTTT. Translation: CASSPLDRVTDTQYF.

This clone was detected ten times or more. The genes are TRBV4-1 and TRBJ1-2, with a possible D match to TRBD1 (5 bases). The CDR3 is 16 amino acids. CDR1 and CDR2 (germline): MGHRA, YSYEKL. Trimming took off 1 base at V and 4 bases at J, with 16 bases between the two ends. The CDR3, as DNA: TGCGCCAGCAGCCAAGGGTGGACACTTATGGCCTATGGCTACACCTTC. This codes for CASSQGWTLMAYGYTF.

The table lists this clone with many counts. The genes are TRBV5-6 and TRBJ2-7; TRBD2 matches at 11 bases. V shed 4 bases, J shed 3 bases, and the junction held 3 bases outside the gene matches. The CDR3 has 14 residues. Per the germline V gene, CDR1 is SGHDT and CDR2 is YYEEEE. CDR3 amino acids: CASSAGLAVYEQYF. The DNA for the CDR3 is TGTGCCAGCAGCGCGGGACTAGCGGTCTACGAGCAGTACTTC.